The text below deals with one TCR beta chain. Its antigen is still unknown. This record comes from a study of cytomegalovirus exposure and HLA in healthy donors. General study results and limits: When a later analysis compared HLA-associated TCR beta chains with equally common others, the HLA-associated chains turned out to be more clonally expanded and to have lower generation probabilities. It was reportedly the case that the classifier diagnosed cytomegalovirus status with high specificity and sensitivity.

Researchers ran the PCR with 60 Vbeta and 13 Jbeta primers. Sequencing was performed with immunoSEQ multiplex PCR; in TCRdb, only in-frame clones are kept and a portion is missing. This table has some 170,000 clones, 77% appearing once. What was sequenced was PBMCs. The receptor was derived from a young man in good health and CMV-seropositive.

The CDR3 sequence: CASSQVENYEQYF. The CDR3, as DNA: TGCGCCAGCAGCCAAGTCGAGAACTACGAGCAGTACTTC. This chain links TRBV4-1 with TRBJ2-7; D not resolved. Germline lookup yields CDR1 MGHRA and CDR2 YSYEKL. CDR3 size: 13 residues. Trimming shortened V by 1 base and J by 3 bases, and 7 bases separated the two germline ends.